What follows are 7 T cell receptor beta chains derived from one specimen sequenced in a study of blood T cell repertoires in COVID-19. TCRdb's table, derived via immunoSEQ multiplex PCR, lists solely in-frame clones and lacks some. Among roughly 390,000 clones listed, 70% to 90% were seen once. The sequenced sample was peripheral blood. The receptors stem from a woman in her twenties or thirties with COVID-19, enrolled during active disease.

The rearrangement joins TRBV30 to TRBJ1-6; TRBD1 is a possible D gene (5 bases). The CDR3 is 15 amino acids. Germline V lookup: CDR1 GTSNPN, CDR2 SVGIG (reference sequence). The V end lost 0 bases, the J end lost 9 bases, and 15 bases lay between the germline ends. This CDR3 reads CAWSVGAAGGSPLHF. DNA of the CDR3: TGTGCCTGGAGTGTTGGAGCCGCCGGGGGTTCACCCCTCCACTTT.

The gene calls are TRBV28 and TRBJ1-6; D is ambiguous. V was trimmed by 6 bases and J by 0 bases, leaving 15 bases between them. Germline V gene data show CDR1 as MDHEN and CDR2 as SYDVKM. The CDR3 totals 17 residues. The CDR3: CASRVRWASSYNSPLHF. The CDR3 DNA reads as TGTGCCAGCAGAGTACGATGGGCGAGCTCCTATAATTCACCCCTCCACTTT.

The J gene is TRBJ2-7, the V gene TRBV10-3, with no clear D. This CDR3 is 13 amino acids long. V shed 0 bases and J shed 4 bases, with 7 bases lying between them. Germline V lookup: CDR1 ENHRY, CDR2 SYGVKD. The CDR3: CAISESAGYEQYF. Here the CDR3 DNA reads TGTGCCATCAGTGAGTCGGCAGGATACGAGCAGTACTTC.

The chain is built from TRBV6-4 and TRBJ2-2; unclear D gene. The CDR3 has 13 amino acids. Germline V gene sequence: CDR1 MRHNA, CDR2 SNTAGT. Trimming cost V 3 bases and J 6 bases, with 8 bases left between them. CDR3 in DNA: TGTGCCAGCAGTGATTCGGAGTCCGGGGAGCTGTTTTTT. Protein product: CASSDSESGELFF.

The chain links TRBV6-6 to TRBJ2-5; weak D call: TRBD1 (8 bases). Germline V gene data show CDR1 as MNHNY and CDR2 as SVGAGI (reference sequence). Trimming shortened V by 7 bases and J by 4 bases, and 16 bases separated the two germline ends. The CDR3 consists of 14 residues. CDR3 bases: TGTGCCAGCAAACTAACAGGGGGGGGAGAGACCCAGTACTTC. Translated: CASKLTGGGETQYF.

A few counts support this clone. V and J are TRBV2 and TRBJ2-7, with TRBD2 identical over 8 bases. V lost 1 base to trimming and J lost 6 bases; unmatched junction nucleotides: 8. Germline assignment: CDR1 SNHLY and CDR2 FYNNEI. The CDR3 totals 15 residues. In DNA, the CDR3 is TGTGCCAGCAGTGAAGAATCGGGAGGGGGGCGCGAGCAGTACTTC. It codes for CASSEESGGGREQYF.

CDR3 region: CASSEQGGPQHF. CDR3 nucleotide sequence: TGTGCCAGCAGTGAACAGGGGGGGCCCCAGCATTTT. The chain couples TRBV6-1 to TRBJ1-5; 7 nucleotides match TRBD1. The CDR3 is 12 amino acids. V was clipped by 2 bases and J by 9 bases; unmatched bases: 1. In germline, CDR1 is MNHNS, CDR2 SASEGT.